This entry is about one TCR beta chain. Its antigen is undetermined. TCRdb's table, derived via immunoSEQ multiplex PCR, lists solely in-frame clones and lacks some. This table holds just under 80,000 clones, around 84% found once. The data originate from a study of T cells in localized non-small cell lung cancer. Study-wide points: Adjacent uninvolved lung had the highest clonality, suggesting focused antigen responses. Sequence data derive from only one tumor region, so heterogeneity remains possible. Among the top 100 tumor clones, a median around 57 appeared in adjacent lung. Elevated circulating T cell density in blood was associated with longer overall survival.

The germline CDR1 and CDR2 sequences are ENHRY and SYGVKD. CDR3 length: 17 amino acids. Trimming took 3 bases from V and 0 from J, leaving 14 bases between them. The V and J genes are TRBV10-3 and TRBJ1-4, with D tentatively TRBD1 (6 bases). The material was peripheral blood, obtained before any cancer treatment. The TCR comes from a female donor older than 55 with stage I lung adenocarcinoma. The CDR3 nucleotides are TGTGCCATCAGTGACCGGCTAGGGGGAACAACTAATGAAAAACTGTTTTTT. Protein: CAISDRLGGTTNEKLFF.